This T cell receptor beta chain was retrieved from a study of blood T cell repertoires in COVID-19. How the authors handled the data: Estimates of nucleated cell counts were drawn from the amplification of reference gene primers. Using immunoSEQ multiplex PCR, the repertoire was profiled, and TCRdb retains in-frame clones only, with some absent. V, J and clone size were drawn from that table, and D and trimming were deduced from the DNA. The sample holds about 150,000 clones, around 81% seen once. This clone was seen once. V was clipped by 4 bases and J by 5 bases; unmatched bases: 8. Germline-derived CDR1 and CDR2 are SGHDT and YYEEEE. This CDR3 spans 14 amino acids.

The rearrangement uses TRBV5-6 and TRBJ1-2; 7 bases are a match to TRBD1. Sequenced input: peripheral blood. The clonotype was recovered from a woman aged 45-65 years with acute or convalescent COVID-19. The DNA of the CDR3 is TGTGCCAGCAGCCAAGGCAGGGGGGTGTATGGCTACACCTTC. It translates to CASSQGRGVYGYTF.